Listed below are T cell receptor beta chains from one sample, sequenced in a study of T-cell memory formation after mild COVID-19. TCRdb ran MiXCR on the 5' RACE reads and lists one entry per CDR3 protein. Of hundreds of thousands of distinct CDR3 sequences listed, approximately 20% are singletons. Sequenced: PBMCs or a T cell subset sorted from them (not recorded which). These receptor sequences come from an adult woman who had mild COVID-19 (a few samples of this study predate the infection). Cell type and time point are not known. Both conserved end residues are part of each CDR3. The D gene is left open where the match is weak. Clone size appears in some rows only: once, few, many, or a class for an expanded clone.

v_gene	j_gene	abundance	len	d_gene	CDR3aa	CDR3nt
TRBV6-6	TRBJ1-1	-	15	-	CASSYSKTDNTEAFF	TGTGCCAGCAGTTACTCCAAGACAGACAACACTGAAGCTTTCTTT
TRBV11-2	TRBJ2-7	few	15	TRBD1	CASSLYRTGDYEQYF	TGTGCCAGCAGCTTATATCGGACAGGGGACTACGAGCAGTACTTC
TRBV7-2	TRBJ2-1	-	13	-	CASSLSSAHTGFF	TGTGCCAGCAGCTTATCTTCAGCCCACACGGGGTTCTTC
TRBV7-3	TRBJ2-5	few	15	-	CASTPDGLLPETQYF	TGTGCCAGCACCCCTGACGGGCTGCTACCAGAGACCCAGTACTTC
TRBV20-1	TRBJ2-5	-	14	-	CSARDLAAEETQYF	TGCAGTGCTAGAGATCTGGCAGCAGAAGAGACCCAGTACTTC
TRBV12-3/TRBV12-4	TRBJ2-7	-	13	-	CASRVTGTYEQYF	TGTGCCAGCAGGGTAACAGGTACCTACGAGCAGTACTTC
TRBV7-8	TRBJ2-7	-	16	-	CASSLAITSSSYEQYF	TGTGCCAGCAGCTTAGCTATAACTAGCTCCTCCTACGAGCAGTACTTC
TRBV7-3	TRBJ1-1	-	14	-	CASSLTPGVTEAFF	TGTGCCAGCAGCTTAACCCCGGGAGTCACTGAAGCTTTCTTT
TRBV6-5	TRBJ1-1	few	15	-	CASSYGPAVNTEAFF	TGTGCCAGCAGTTACGGGCCGGCTGTGAACACTGAAGCTTTCTTT
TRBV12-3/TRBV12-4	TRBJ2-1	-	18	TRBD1	CASRAEDRWGPGYNEQFF	TGTGCCAGCAGAGCCGAGGACAGGTGGGGGCCCGGCTACAATGAGCAGTTCTTC
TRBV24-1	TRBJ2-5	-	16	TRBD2	CATSDLNSGTQETQYF	TGTGCCACCAGTGATTTGAATAGCGGGACCCAAGAGACCCAGTACTTC
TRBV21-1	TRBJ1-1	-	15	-	CASSNSLTGNTEAFF	TGTGCCAGCAGCAATTCCCTGACAGGGAACACTGAAGCTTTCTTT
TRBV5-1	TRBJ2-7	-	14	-	CASANRDGHYEQYF	TGCGCCAGCGCGAATCGGGACGGCCACTACGAGCAGTACTTC
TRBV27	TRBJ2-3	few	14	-	CASRFYGNSDTQYF	TGTGCCAGCCGCTTCTACGGGAACTCAGATACGCAGTATTTT
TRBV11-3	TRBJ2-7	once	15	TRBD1	CASSSSTGNPYEQYF	TGTGCCAGCAGCTCCTCGACAGGGAATCCCTACGAGCAGTACTTC
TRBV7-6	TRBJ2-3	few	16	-	CASSLVEGAQTDTQYF	TGTGCCAGCAGCTTAGTGGAGGGGGCTCAAACAGATACGCAGTATTTT
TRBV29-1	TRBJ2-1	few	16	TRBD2	CSVEPYAPHSGSGQFF	TGCAGCGTTGAACCATACGCCCCTCATAGCGGGAGTGGGCAGTTCTTC
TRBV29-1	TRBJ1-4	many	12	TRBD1	CSAGQGREKLFF	TGCAGCGCGGGACAGGGTCGGGAAAAACTGTTTTTT
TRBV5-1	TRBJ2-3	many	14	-	CASSSSSGADTQYF	TGCGCCAGCAGCTCCTCCTCAGGGGCAGATACGCAGTATTTT
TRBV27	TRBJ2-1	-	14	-	CASSWGPIYNEQFF	TGTGCCAGCAGTTGGGGCCCTATTTACAATGAGCAGTTCTTC
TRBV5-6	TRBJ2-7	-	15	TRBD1	CASSGLGQGAYEQYF	TGTGCCAGCAGCGGCCTCGGACAGGGGGCCTACGAGCAGTACTTC
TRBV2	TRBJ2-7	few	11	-	CASSTNYEQYF	TGTGCCAGCAGCACAAACTACGAGCAGTACTTC
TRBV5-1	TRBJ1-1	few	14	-	CASSFGGGITEAFF	TGCGCCAGCAGCTTTGGGGGAGGGATCACTGAAGCTTTCTTT
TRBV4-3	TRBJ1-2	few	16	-	CASSQDYQPSNYGYTF	TGCGCCAGCAGCCAAGATTACCAGCCCTCTAACTATGGCTACACCTTC
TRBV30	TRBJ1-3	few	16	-	CAWSPSLLSSGNTIYF	TGTGCCTGGAGTCCGAGTCTTCTTAGCTCTGGAAACACCATATATTTT
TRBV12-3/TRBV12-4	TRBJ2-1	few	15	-	CASTLWGQTYNEQFF	TGTGCCAGCACTCTATGGGGGCAAACCTACAATGAGCAGTTCTTC
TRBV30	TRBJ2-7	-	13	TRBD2	CAWSVSGTYEQYF	TGTGCCTGGAGTGTAAGCGGGACCTACGAGCAGTACTTC
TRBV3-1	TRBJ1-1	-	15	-	CASSQQFTATTEAFF	TGTGCCAGCAGCCAACAATTTACAGCGACAACTGAAGCTTTCTTT
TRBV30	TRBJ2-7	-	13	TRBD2	CAWSGASGYEQYF	TGTGCCTGGAGTGGGGCTAGCGGATACGAGCAGTACTTC
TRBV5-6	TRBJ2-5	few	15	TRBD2	CASSLRLAGRETQYF	TGTGCCAGCAGCTTGAGACTAGCGGGGCGAGAGACCCAGTACTTC
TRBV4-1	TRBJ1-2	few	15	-	CASSQVTGSSYGYTF	TGCGCCAGCAGCCAAGTTACAGGGTCGTCCTATGGCTACACCTTC
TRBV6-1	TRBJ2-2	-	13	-	CASVGVPTGELFF	TGTGCCAGCGTAGGAGTACCCACCGGGGAGCTGTTTTTT
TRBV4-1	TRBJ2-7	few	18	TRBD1	CASSRKQSEGANPYEQYF	TGCGCCAGCAGCCGTAAACAGTCTGAGGGGGCGAATCCCTACGAGCAGTACTTC
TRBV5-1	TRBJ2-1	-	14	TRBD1	CASSAGQGVNEQFF	TGCGCCAGCAGCGCCGGACAGGGGGTGAATGAGCAGTTCTTC
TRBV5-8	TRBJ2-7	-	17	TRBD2	CASSLWGAGGSGTEQYF	TGTGCCAGCAGCCTTTGGGGCGCGGGGGGATCAGGGACCGAGCAGTACTTC
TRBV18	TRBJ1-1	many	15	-	CASSPPGPMNTEAFF	TGTGCCAGCTCACCCCCCGGACCAATGAACACTGAAGCTTTCTTT
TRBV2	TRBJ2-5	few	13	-	CASSGPGGQTQYF	TGTGCCAGCAGTGGACCTGGGGGTCAGACCCAGTACTTC
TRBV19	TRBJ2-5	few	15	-	CASSIVGTDQETQYF	TGTGCCAGTAGTATAGTCGGAACAGACCAAGAGACCCAGTACTTC
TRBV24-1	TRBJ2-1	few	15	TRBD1	CATSDWTGSSNEQFF	TGTGCCACCAGTGACTGGACAGGGTCCTCCAATGAGCAGTTCTTC
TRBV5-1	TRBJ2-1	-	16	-	CASSFEGKRVSNEQFF	TGCGCCAGCAGCTTCGAGGGTAAACGGGTTTCGAATGAGCAGTTCTTC
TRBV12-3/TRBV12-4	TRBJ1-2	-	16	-	CASSPQLTQGYYGYTF	TGTGCCAGCAGCCCGCAACTTACACAGGGCTACTATGGCTACACCTTC
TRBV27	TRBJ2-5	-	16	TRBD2	CARVGTTSYAKETQYF	TGTGCCAGAGTAGGTACGACTAGCTATGCAAAAGAGACCCAGTACTTC
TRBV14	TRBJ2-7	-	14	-	CASSPLPDGYEQYF	TGTGCCAGCAGCCCGCTACCAGACGGCTACGAGCAGTACTTC
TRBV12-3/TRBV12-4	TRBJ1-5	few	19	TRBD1	CASSLGRLNRGNSNQPQHF	TGTGCCAGCAGTTTAGGCCGCCTCAACAGGGGTAATAGCAATCAGCCCCAGCATTTT
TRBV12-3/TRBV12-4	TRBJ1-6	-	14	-	CASSYGGTHSPLHF	TGTGCCAGCAGTTATGGGGGGACCCACTCACCCCTCCACTTT
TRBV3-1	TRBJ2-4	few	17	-	CASSQDPVGATKNIQYF	TGTGCCAGCAGCCAAGATCCGGTGGGGGCGACCAAAAACATTCAGTACTTC
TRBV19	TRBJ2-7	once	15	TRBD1	CASKAADRGSYEQYF	TGTGCCAGTAAGGCCGCGGACAGGGGATCCTACGAGCAGTACTTC
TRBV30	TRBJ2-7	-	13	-	CAWSPDGTYEQYF	TGTGCCTGGAGTCCTGACGGCACCTACGAGCAGTACTTC
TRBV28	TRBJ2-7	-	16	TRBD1	CASSSQGQAISYEQYF	TGTGCCAGCAGTTCCCAGGGACAGGCGATAAGCTACGAGCAGTACTTC
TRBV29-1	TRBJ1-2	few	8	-	CSAAGDTF	TGCAGCGCGGCCGGGGACACCTTC
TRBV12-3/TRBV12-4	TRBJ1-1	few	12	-	CASSFVQGQAFF	TGTGCCAGCAGTTTTGTCCAGGGGCAAGCTTTCTTT
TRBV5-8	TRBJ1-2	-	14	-	CASSLDVSDYGYTF	TGTGCCAGCAGCTTGGATGTCAGCGATTATGGCTACACCTTC
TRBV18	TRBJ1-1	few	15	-	CASSPPVSQNTEAFF	TGTGCCAGCTCACCACCTGTAAGTCAGAACACTGAAGCTTTCTTT
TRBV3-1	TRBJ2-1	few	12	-	CASSQRIYEQFF	TGTGCCAGCAGCCAGAGAATATATGAGCAGTTCTTC
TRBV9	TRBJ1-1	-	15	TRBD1	CASSPRTGKNTEAFF	TGTGCCAGCAGCCCCCGGACAGGAAAGAACACTGAAGCTTTCTTT
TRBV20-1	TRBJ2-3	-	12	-	CSAQGESEAQYF	TGCAGTGCTCAAGGGGAGTCGGAAGCGCAGTATTTT
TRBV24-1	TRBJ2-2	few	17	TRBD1	CATSVTRGGKDTGELFF	TGTGCCACCAGTGTCACACGAGGGGGCAAGGACACCGGGGAGCTGTTTTTT
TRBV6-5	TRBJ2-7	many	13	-	CASTARGFSEQYF	TGTGCCAGCACTGCTCGGGGTTTTAGCGAGCAGTACTTC
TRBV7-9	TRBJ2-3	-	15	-	CASSLLRDRKYTQYF	TGTGCCAGCAGCTTATTGAGGGATCGGAAATATACGCAGTATTTT